This TCR beta chain comes out of a study of T-cell reconstitution after alpha-beta-depleted transplantation in children. The study's findings and limits: At day 60, the high TCRbeta diversity found in some patients originated from recipient T cells and thymic progenitors that had survived. Reportedly, roughly two months post-transplant, alpha-beta T cells arose from several hundred expanded graft clones. Fresh T-cell production supplied most of the T-cell counts and diversity seen one year after transplant.

A remark on this clonotype: Its antigen remains unidentified.

The library targeted TCRbeta and was prepared with unique molecular identifiers. Each CDR3 protein is one row after TCRdb ran MiXCR on the PCR reads. This table holds 500,000 to 600,000 distinct CDR3 sequences, over 25% found once. Trimming took 8 bases from V and 2 from J, leaving 8 bases between them. The CDR3 covers 12 residues. The clonotype comes from a boy less than two years old with Wiskott-Aldrich syndrome, due to receive a stem cell transplant. The V call is TRBV12-3 or TRBV12-4, the J call TRBJ2-3; unclear D gene. The specimen comprised PBMCs, sampled before TCRalphabeta/CD19-depleted stem cell transplant. Here the CDR3 reads CASVKDTDTQYF. DNA for the CDR3: TGTGCCAGCGTAAAAGACACAGATACGCAGTATTTT.